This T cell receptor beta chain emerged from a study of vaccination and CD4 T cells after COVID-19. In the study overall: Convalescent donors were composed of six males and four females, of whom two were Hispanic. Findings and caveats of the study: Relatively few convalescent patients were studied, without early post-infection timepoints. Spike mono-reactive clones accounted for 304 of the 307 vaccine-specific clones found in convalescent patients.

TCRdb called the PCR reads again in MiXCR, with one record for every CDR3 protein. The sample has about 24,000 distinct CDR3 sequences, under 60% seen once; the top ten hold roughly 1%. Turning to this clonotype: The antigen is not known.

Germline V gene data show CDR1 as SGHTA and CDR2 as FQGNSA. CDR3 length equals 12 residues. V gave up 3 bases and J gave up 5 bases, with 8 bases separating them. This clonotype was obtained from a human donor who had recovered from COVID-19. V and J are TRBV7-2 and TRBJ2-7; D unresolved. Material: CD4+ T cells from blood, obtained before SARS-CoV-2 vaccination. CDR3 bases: TGTGCCAGCAGCTTTCTGTCCGACGAGCAGTACTTC. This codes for CASSFLSDEQYF.